This paragraph covers one TCR beta chain sequence. The target antigen is unknown. TCR beta was sequenced from blood CD8+ and CD4+ T cells. Purification of the CD8+ and CD4+ T cells relied on negative isolation, and TEMRA cells underwent FACS enrichment. Reverse transcription of about 0.5 to 1 ug RNA was carried out with random hexamers. immunoSEQ multiplex PCR amplified TCR beta CDR3 across 54 Vbeta, 13 Jbeta. TCRdb called the immunoSEQ multiplex PCR reads again in MiXCR, with one record for every CDR3 protein. Of 150,000 to 200,000 distinct CDR3 sequences listed, 92% are singletons. This sample was taken from a study of CD8 T cells in Susac syndrome. Study-wide results and caveats: In its TCR sequencing and HLA analysis, the study acknowledged that the number of individuals was relatively small.

This CDR3 comprises 13 residues. Trimming shortened V by 8 bases and J by 2 bases, and 10 bases separated the two germline ends. Germline V gene sequence: CDR1 MNHNS, CDR2 SASEGT. This TCR was recovered from a human donor in good health. The sequenced material came from CD4+ T cells from PBMCs. The genes are TRBV6-1 and TRBJ1-5, with no clear D. The CDR3 protein is CASRKDGNQPQHF. In nucleotides, the CDR3 is TGTGCCAGCCGGAAGGATGGCAATCAGCCCCAGCATTTT.